The present entry profiles one TCR beta chain with its context. Profiling that covered TCR beta VDJ and CDR3 relied on genomic DNA as its template. TCRdb re-derived calls from the reads in MiXCR, one entry per CDR3 protein. The sample comprises some 190,000 distinct CDR3 sequences, approximately 45% of which are singletons, and under 3% rests with the top ten. This CDR3 is built from 13 residues. V was trimmed by 5 bases and J by 2 bases, leaving 9 bases between them. CDR1 and CDR2 from the germline V gene are KGHSH and LQKENI. The data belong to a study of CD8+CD57+ T cells in acquired aplastic anemia.

The clonotype was recovered from a human donor in good health. V and J are TRBV18 and TRBJ2-5; D is ambiguous. Sequenced input: sorted CD4+, CD8+, or CD8+CD57+ T cells (not recorded which) from PBMCs. The CDR3 region is CASSTTLQETQYF. CDR3 in DNA: TGTGCCAGCTCAACGACCCTACAAGAGACCCAGTACTTC.